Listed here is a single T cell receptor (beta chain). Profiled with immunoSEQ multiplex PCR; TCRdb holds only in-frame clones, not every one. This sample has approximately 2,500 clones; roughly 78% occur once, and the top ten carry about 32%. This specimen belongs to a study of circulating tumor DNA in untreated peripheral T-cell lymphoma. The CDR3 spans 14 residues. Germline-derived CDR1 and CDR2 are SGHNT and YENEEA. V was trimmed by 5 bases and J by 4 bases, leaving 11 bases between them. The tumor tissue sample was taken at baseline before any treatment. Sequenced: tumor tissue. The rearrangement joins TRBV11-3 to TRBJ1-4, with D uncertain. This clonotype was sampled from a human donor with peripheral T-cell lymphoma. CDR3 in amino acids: CASSPGTGNEKLFF. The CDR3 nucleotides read TGTGCCAGCAGCCCGGGTACGGGTAATGAAAAACTGTTTTTT.